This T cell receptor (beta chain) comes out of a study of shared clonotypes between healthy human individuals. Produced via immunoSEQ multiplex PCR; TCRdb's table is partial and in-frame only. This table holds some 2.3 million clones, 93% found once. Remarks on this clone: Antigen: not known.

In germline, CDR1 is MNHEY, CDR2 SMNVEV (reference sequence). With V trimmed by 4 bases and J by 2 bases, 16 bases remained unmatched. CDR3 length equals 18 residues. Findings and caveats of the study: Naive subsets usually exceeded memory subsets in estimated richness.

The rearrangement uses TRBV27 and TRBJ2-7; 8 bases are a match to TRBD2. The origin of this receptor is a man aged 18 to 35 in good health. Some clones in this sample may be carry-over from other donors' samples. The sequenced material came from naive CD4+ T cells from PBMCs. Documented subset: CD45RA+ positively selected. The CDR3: CASSSGLAGSRGTYEQYF. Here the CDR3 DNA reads TGTGCCAGCAGTTCGGGTTTAGCGGGATCCCGGGGCACCTACGAGCAGTACTTC.